The 9 T cell receptor beta chains reported below all come from one sample, sequenced in a study of cytomegalovirus exposure and HLA in healthy donors (dated by TCRdb to 2016 to 2017). Receptor libraries were prepared by the immunoSEQ multiplex PCR assay. For the multiplex PCR, a mixture combining 60 forward primers for TCR Vbeta segments and 13 reverse primers for TCR Jbeta segments was used. TCRdb retrieved this table from immuneACCESS and kept in-frame rearrangements only. Not all clones are present; in checked studies, unresolved V genes account for under half, and no reason is known for the remainder. The sample includes over 150,000 clones, with around 80% observed a single time. The top ten constitute roughly 1.4% of the sample. Sample: PBMCs. The source of these receptors is a woman in her twenties or thirties in good health and CMV-seropositive.

The V call is TRBV11-3, the J call TRBJ2-7; the match to TRBD2 covers 9 bases. In germline, CDR1 is SGHNT, CDR2 YENEEA. The CDR3 has 14 amino acids. Unmatched junction bases numbered 5, after V lost 6 bases and J lost 2 bases. In nucleotides, the CDR3 is TGTGCCAGCAGTTATAGCGGGAGTACCTACGAGCAGTACTTC. Translation: CASSYSGSTYEQYF.

J is TRBJ1-2 and V is TRBV11-2; tentatively, D is TRBD1 (6 bases). This CDR3 comprises 16 residues. Trimming removed 0 bases from V and 9 bases from J, with 20 bases in between. Germline V gives CDR1 SGHAT, CDR2 FQNNGV. The CDR3 sequence: CASSLEGARGTGSYTF. DNA for the CDR3: TGTGCCAGCAGCTTAGAAGGAGCGAGGGGGACGGGAAGCTACACCTTC.

The chain recombines TRBV19 with TRBJ2-3, with D tentatively TRBD1 (5 bases). Looked up from germline, CDR1 is LNHDA and CDR2 is SQIVND (reference sequence). V gave up 5 bases and J gave up 7 bases, with 10 bases separating them. The CDR3 has 12 amino acids. In DNA, the CDR3 is TGTGCCAGTAGTCTCAGGGCTAATACGCAGTATTTT. The encoded protein is CASSLRANTQYF.

This chain links TRBV9 with TRBJ2-4; TRBD1 matches at 7 bases. V lost 0 bases and J lost 0; bases outside the gene matches: 6. Germline CDR1 reads SGDLS; CDR2 reads YYNGEE. CDR3 length: 17 amino acids. The CDR3 is CASSVGLAGGAKNIQYF. The CDR3, as DNA: TGTGCCAGCAGCGTAGGTTTGGCAGGGGGAGCCAAAAACATTCAGTACTTC.

This clone was observed a few times. V gene TRBV7-6 combines with J gene TRBJ2-5; a weak D match, TRBD2 (6 bases). CDR1 SGHVS and CDR2 FNYEAQ come from the germline V gene. The CDR3 has 19 amino acids. V lost 0 bases and J 5 bases, leaving 25 bases between the germline ends. CDR3 sequence reads: CASSLALGGGRESSETQYF. In DNA form, the CDR3 reads TGTGCCAGCAGCTTAGCGCTGGGAGGTGGGCGTGAGTCAAGTGAGACCCAGTACTTC.

This chain links TRBV5-1 with TRBJ1-4; D remains unclear. V lost 4 bases to trimming and J lost 8 bases, with 18 bases between them. This CDR3 is 15 amino acids long. Germline CDR1 and CDR2: SGHRS and YFSETQ. CDR3 region: CASSGEGRVFEKLFF. CDR3 coding DNA: TGCGCCAGCAGCGGCGAGGGTAGGGTTTTCGAAAAACTGTTTTTT.

Here the CDR3 reads CASSEDAGQFNQPQHF. The CDR3, as DNA: TGTGCCAGCAGTGAAGATGCTGGACAATTCAATCAGCCCCAGCATTTT. The J gene is TRBJ1-5, the V gene TRBV2; D might be TRBD1 (5 bases). Trimming took 1 base from V and 3 from J, leaving 13 bases between them. Germline CDR1 reads SNHLY; CDR2 reads FYNNEI. The CDR3 is 16 amino acids. The whole variable domain, remainder taken from reference TRBV2 and TRBJ1-5, is EPEVTQTPSHQVTQMGQEVILRCVPISNHLYFYWYRQILGQKVEFLVSFYNNEISEKSEIFDDQFSVERPDGSNFTLKIRSTKLEDSAMYFCASSEDAGQFNQPQHFGDGTRLSIL.

The chain links TRBV6-1 to TRBJ1-5; the D gene is possibly TRBD1 (5 bases). V lost 5 bases to trimming and J lost 5 bases, with 10 bases between them. The CDR3 covers 13 residues. The V gene's germline CDR1 is MNHNS and CDR2 SASEGT. CDR3 DNA: TGTGCCAGCAGTTTTGACAGTGATCAGCCCCAGCATTTT. Translated: CASSFDSDQPQHF.

This chain uses TRBV6-4 with TRBJ2-2; D is possibly TRBD2 (5 bases). From germline, CDR1 is MRHNA and CDR2 SNTAGT. With 4 bases removed from V and 3 bases from J, the gap between germline ends came to 6 bases. The CDR3 covers 13 residues. Written as DNA, the CDR3 is TGTGCCAGCAGTGGGGAGTACACCGGGGAGCTGTTTTTT. Translated, it gives CASSGEYTGELFF.